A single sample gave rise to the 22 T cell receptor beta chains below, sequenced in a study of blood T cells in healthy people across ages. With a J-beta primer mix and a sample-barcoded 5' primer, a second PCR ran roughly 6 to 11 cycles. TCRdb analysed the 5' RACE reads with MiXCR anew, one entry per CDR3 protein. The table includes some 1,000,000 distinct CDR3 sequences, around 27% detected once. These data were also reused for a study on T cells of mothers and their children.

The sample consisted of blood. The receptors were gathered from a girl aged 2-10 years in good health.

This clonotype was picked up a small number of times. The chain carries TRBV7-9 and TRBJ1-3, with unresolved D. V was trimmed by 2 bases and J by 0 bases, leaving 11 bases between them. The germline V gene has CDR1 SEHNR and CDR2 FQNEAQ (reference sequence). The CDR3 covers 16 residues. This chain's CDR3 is CASSLPTDTSGNTIYF. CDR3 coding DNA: TGTGCCAGCAGCTTACCGACGGATACCTCTGGAAACACCATATATTTT.

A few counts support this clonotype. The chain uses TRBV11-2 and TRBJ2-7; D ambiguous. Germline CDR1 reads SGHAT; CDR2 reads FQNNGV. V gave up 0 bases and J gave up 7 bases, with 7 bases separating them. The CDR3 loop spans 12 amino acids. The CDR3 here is CASSLDSVEQYF. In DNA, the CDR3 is TGTGCCAGCAGCTTAGATTCAGTGGAGCAGTACTTC.

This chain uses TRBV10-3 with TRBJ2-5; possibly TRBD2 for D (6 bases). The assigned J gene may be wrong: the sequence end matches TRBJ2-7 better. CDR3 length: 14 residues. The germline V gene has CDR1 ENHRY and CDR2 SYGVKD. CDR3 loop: CAISDGGTGYEQYF. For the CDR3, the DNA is TGTGCCATCAGTGACGGCGGGACGGGCTACGAGCAGTACTTC.

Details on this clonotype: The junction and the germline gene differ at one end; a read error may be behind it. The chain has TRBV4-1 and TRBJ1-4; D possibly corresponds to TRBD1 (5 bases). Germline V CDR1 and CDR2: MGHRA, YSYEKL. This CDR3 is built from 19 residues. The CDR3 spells CAGSPTGTSSIGSNEKLFF. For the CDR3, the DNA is TGCGCCGGCAGTCCAACCGGGACTTCTTCTATTGGGTCTAATGAAAAACTGTTTTTT.

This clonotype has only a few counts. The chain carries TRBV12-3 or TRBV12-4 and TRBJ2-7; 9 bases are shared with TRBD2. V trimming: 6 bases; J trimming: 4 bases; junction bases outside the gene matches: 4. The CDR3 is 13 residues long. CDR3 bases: TGTGCCAGCAGCAAGGGACTAGCATACGAGCAGTACTTC. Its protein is CASSKGLAYEQYF.

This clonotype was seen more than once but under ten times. This chain's CDR3 is CASSPTTGSNYGYTF. CDR3 in DNA: TGTGCCAGCAGTCCTACAACAGGGTCTAACTATGGCTACACCTTC. This chain links TRBV27 with TRBJ1-2, with D maybe TRBD1 (6 bases). V dropped 5 bases and J dropped 0 bases, with 13 bases sitting between them. The CDR3 sequence is 15 residues long. Germline CDR1 and CDR2: MNHEY and SMNVEV (reference sequence).

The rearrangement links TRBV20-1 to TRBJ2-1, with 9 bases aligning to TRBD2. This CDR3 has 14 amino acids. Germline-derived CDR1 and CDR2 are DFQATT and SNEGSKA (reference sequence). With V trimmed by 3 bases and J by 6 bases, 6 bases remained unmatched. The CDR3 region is CSASSSGRPNEQFF. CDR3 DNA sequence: TGCAGTGCTAGTTCCAGCGGGAGGCCCAATGAGCAGTTCTTC.

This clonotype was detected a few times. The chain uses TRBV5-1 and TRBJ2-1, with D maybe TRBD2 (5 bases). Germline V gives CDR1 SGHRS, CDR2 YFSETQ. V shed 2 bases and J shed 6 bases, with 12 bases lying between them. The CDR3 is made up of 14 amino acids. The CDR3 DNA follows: TGCGCCAGCAGCTTTGACTTGGGGAGCAATGAGCAGTTCTTC. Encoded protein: CASSFDLGSNEQFF.

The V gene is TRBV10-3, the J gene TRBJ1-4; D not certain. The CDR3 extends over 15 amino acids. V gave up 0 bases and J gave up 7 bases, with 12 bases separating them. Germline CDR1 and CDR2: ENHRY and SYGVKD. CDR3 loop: CAISESGSSGEKLFF. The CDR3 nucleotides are TGTGCCATCAGTGAGTCGGGCAGCAGCGGTGAAAAACTGTTTTTT.

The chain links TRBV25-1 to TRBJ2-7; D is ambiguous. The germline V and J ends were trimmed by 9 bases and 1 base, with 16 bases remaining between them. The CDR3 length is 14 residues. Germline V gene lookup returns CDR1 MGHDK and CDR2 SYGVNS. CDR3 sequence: CASSGGTTSYEQYF. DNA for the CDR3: TGTGCCAGTTCGGGTGGCACAACTTCCTACGAGCAGTACTTC.

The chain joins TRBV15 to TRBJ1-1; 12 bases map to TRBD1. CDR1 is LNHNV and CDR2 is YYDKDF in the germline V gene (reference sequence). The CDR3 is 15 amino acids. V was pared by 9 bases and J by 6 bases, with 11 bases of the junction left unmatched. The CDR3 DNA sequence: TGTGCCACGGGATGTAGGGACAGGGGGCACCCTGAAGCTTTCTTT. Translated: CATGCRDRGHPEAFF. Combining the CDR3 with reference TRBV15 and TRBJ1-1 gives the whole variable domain DAMVIQNPRYQVTQFGKPVTLSCSQTLNHNVMYWYQQKSSQAPKLLFHYYDKDFNNEADTPDNFQSRRPNTSFCFLDIRSPGLGDTAMYLCATGCRDRGHPEAFFGQGTRLTVV.

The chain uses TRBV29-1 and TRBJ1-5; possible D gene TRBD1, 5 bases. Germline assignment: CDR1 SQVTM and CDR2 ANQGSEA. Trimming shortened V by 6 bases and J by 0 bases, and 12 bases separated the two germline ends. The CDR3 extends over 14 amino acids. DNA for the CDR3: TGCAGCGTAATAACAGGAGATAGCAATCAGCCCCAGCATTTT. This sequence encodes CSVITGDSNQPQHF.

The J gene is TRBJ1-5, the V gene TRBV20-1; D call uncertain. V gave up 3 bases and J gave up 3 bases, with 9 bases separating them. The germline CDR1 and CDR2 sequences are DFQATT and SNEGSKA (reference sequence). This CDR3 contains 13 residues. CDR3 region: CSASRADNQPQHF. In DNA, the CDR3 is TGCAGTGCTAGTCGGGCAGACAATCAGCCCCAGCATTTT.

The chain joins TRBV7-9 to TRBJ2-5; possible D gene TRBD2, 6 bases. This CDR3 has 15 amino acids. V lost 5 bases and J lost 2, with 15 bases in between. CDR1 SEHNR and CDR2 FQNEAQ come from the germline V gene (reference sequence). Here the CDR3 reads CASSPPPGLQETQYF. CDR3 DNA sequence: TGTGCCAGCAGCCCTCCGCCGGGACTTCAAGAGACCCAGTACTTC. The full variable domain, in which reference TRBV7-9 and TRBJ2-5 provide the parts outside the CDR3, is DTGVSQNPRHKITKRGQNVTFRCDPISEHNRLYWYRQTLGQGPEFLTYFQNEAQLEKSRLLSDRFSAERPKGSFSTLEIQRTEQGDSAMYLCASSPPPGLQETQYFGPGTRLLVL.

CDR3 sequence: CASSQGFRDYNNEQFF. Written as DNA, the CDR3 is TGTGCCAGCAGCCAAGGCTTCCGGGACTATAACAATGAGCAGTTCTTC. The gene calls are TRBV4-2 and TRBJ2-1, with 7 nucleotides matching TRBD2. The CDR3 length is 16 residues. Trimming cost V 1 base and J 5 bases; bases outside gene matches: 8. Germline-derived CDR1 and CDR2 are LGHNA and YNFKEQ.

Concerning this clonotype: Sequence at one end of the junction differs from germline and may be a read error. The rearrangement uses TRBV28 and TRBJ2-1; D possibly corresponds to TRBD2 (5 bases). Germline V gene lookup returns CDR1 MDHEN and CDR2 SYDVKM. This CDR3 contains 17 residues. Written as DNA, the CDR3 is TGTGCCGGCAGTTTGGTCCTCGGGGTGGGCTCCTACAATGAGCAGTTCTTC. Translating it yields CAGSLVLGVGSYNEQFF.

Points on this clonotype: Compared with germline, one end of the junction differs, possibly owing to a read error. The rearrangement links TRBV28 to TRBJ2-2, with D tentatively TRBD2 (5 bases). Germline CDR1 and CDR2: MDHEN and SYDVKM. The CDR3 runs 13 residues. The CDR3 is CASSLLNTGEPFF. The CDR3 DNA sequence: TGTGCCAGCAGTTTATTGAACACCGGGGAGCCGTTTTTT.

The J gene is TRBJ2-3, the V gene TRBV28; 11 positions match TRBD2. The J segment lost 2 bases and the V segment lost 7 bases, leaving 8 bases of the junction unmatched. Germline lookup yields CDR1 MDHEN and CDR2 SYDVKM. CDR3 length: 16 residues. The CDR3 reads CASTLLAGAPTDTQYF. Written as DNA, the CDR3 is TGTGCCAGCACTCTACTAGCGGGAGCCCCCACAGATACGCAGTATTTT.

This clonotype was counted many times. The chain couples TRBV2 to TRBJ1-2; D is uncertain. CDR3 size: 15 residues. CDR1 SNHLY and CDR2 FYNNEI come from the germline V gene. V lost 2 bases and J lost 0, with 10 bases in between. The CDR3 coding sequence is TGTGCCAGCAGTGAATACCGATTAGCTAACTATGGCTACACCTTC. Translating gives CASSEYRLANYGYTF.

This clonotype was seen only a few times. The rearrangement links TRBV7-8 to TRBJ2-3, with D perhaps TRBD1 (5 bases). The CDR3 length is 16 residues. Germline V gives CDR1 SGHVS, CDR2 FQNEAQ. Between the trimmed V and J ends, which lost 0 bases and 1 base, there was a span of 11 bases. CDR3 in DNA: TGTGCCAGCAGCTTAGCGCAGGGATTGGGCACAGATACGCAGTATTTT. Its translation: CASSLAQGLGTDTQYF.

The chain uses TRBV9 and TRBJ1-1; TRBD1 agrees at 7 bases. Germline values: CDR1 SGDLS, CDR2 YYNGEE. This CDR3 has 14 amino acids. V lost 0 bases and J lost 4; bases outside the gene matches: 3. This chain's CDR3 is CASSVEGASTEAFF. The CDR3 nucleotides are TGTGCCAGCAGCGTAGAGGGGGCGAGCACTGAAGCTTTCTTT.

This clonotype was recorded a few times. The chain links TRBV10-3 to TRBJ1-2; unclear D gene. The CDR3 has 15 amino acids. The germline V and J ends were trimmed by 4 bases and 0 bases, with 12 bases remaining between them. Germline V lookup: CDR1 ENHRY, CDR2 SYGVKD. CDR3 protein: CAISVNRETNYGYTF. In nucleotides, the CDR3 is TGTGCCATCAGTGTAAATAGGGAGACTAACTATGGCTACACCTTC.